These 13 T cell receptor beta chains came from one sample sequenced in a study of blood T cell repertoires in COVID-19. Using immunoSEQ multiplex PCR, the repertoire was profiled, and TCRdb retains in-frame clones only, with some absent. The table has around 180,000 clones, 84% seen once. The specimen sequenced was PBMCs or T cells enriched from blood (not recorded which). The receptors come from a man aged 45-65 years who had recovered from COVID-19.

The chain recombines TRBV10-3 with TRBJ1-5; TRBD1 agrees at 7 bases. The CDR3 covers 12 residues. Losses at the gene ends were 9 bases for V and 4 bases for J; bases not matched to a gene: 3. CDR1 is ENHRY, CDR2 SYGVKD, per germline. CDR3 amino acids: CAIGTVNQPQHF. CDR3 nucleotide sequence: TGTGCCATAGGGACAGTTAATCAGCCCCAGCATTTT.

This chain uses TRBV9 with TRBJ2-3, with 9 bases aligning to TRBD2. The CDR3 runs to 17 residues. Per the germline V gene, CDR1 is SGDLS and CDR2 is YYNGEE. The ends lost 4 bases at V and 5 bases at J; junction bases unmatched: 14. The CDR3 reads CASSPREIAGVVDTQYF. In DNA form, the CDR3 reads TGTGCCAGCAGCCCCCGCGAGATAGCGGGGGTGGTAGATACGCAGTATTTT.

This chain links TRBV7-2 with TRBJ2-7; D gene unclear. V gave up 5 bases and J gave up 3 bases, with 14 bases separating them. The germline V gene encodes CDR1 SGHTA and CDR2 FQGNSA. The length of the CDR3 is 14 residues. DNA for the CDR3: TGTGCCAGCAGCCAGACCCTAGGTTACTACGAGCAGTACTTC. This sequence encodes CASSQTLGYYEQYF. Using reference TRBV7-2 and TRBJ2-7 for the parts outside the CDR3, the full variable domain is GAGVSQSPSNKVTEKGKDVELRCDPISGHTALYWYRQSLGQGLEFLIYFQGNSAPDKSGLPSDRFSAERTGGSVSTLTIQRTQQEDSAVYLCASSQTLGYYEQYFGPGTRLTVT.

The chain has TRBV5-1 and TRBJ2-7, with 7 bases fitting TRBD2. Germline assignment: CDR1 SGHRS and CDR2 YFSETQ. The CDR3 extends over 15 amino acids. The V segment lost 3 bases and the J segment 2 bases; nucleotides outside the gene matches: 8. DNA for the CDR3: TGCGCCAGCAGCTGGGGCCGGGGGGTCGCCTACGAGCAGTACTTC. This codes for CASSWGRGVAYEQYF.

The chain joins TRBV28 to TRBJ1-2; D is uncertain. The length of the CDR3 is 14 residues. Germline CDR1 is MDHEN and CDR2 is SYDVKM. Trimming cost V 3 bases and J 3 bases, with 11 bases left between them. CDR3 in DNA: TGTGCCAGCAGTTTCCAGGCAGTCTACTATGGCTACACCTTC. It translates to CASSFQAVYYGYTF.

V is TRBV11-2 and J is TRBJ2-2; TRBD1 matches 8 bases. With 8 bases clipped from V and 1 base from J, the junction kept 3 bases outside the gene matches. CDR1 is SGHAT and CDR2 is FQNNGV in the germline V gene. The CDR3 extends over 14 amino acids. CDR3 sequence (DNA): TGTGCCAGCGGACAGGGACAGAACACCGGGGAGCTGTTTTTT. It yields the protein CASGQGQNTGELFF. Variable domain in full (rest from reference TRBV11-2 and TRBJ2-2): EAGVAQSPRYKIIEKRQSVAFWCNPISGHATLYWYQQILGQGPKLLIQFQNNGVVDDSQLPKDRFSAERLKGVDSTLKIQPAKLEDSAVYLCASGQGQNTGELFFGEGSRLTVL.

The chain uses TRBV7-3 and TRBJ2-3, with D possibly matching TRBD1 (6 bases). V dropped 5 bases and J dropped 3 bases, with 18 bases sitting between them. There are 16 residues in the CDR3. Germline CDR1 is SGHTA and CDR2 is FQGTGA. The CDR3 nucleotides are TGTGCCAGCAGCGCCCGGGCAACAGGGATGACAGATACGCAGTATTTT. Its protein is CASSARATGMTDTQYF.

This clone was seen a few times. The rearrangement joins TRBV7-2 to TRBJ1-2; maybe TRBD1 (6 bases). The CDR3 has 14 amino acids. CDR1 SGHTA and CDR2 FQGNSA come from the germline V gene. The V gene lost 5 bases and the J gene lost 6 bases, with 16 bases spanning the gap. CDR3 protein: CASSPSRGGDGYTF. The CDR3 coding sequence is TGTGCCAGCAGCCCGAGCAGGGGAGGGGATGGCTACACCTTC.

The chain recombines TRBV5-8 with TRBJ2-1; TRBD2 matches at 7 bases. The CDR3 sequence is 14 residues long. Germline V lookup: CDR1 SGHTS, CDR2 YDEGEE. The V gene end was trimmed by 4 bases and the J gene end by 8 bases; junction bases not matched to a gene: 9. The CDR3 DNA reads as TGTGCCAGCAGCGGCCGGGGGGAGCACGATGAGCAGTTCTTC. It is translated as CASSGRGEHDEQFF.

The chain links TRBV5-4 to TRBJ1-2; D uncertain. The germline CDR1 and CDR2 sequences are SGHNT and YYREEE (reference sequence). V lost 1 base and J 2 bases, leaving 9 bases between the germline ends. The CDR3 is made up of 14 amino acids. The CDR3 DNA is TGTGCCAGCAGCTTGTCTACGGGGAACTATGGCTACACCTTC. Encoded protein: CASSLSTGNYGYTF.

This sequence joins TRBV2 and TRBJ1-1; 11 bases fit TRBD1. The CDR3 consists of 14 residues. The trim removed 7 bases at V and 4 bases at J, leaving 5 bases unmatched. Germline CDR1 is SNHLY and CDR2 is FYNNEI. CDR3 nucleotides: TGTGCCAGCACGGACAGGGGGCGTTTCACTGAAGCTTTCTTT. Translating gives CASTDRGRFTEAFF.

The rearrangement joins TRBV5-6 to TRBJ2-7; 7 positions agree with TRBD2. CDR3 length equals 14 residues. Germline V lookup: CDR1 SGHDT, CDR2 YYEEEE. V gave up 4 bases and J gave up 5 bases; unmatched junction bases: 9. The CDR3 protein is CASSESSGVDEQYF. DNA of the CDR3: TGTGCCAGCAGCGAATCCAGCGGGGTAGACGAGCAGTACTTC.

The rearrangement links TRBV3-1 (or the pseudogene TRBV3-2) to TRBJ2-3, with a weak D call TRBD2 (5 bases). Trimming took 0 bases from V and 7 from J, leaving 11 bases between them. The CDR3 totals 14 residues. From germline, CDR1 is LGHDT and CDR2 YNNKEL (reference sequence). The CDR3 bases are TGTGCCAGCAGCCAAGACACGGGCGGGTATACGCAGTATTTT. Protein product: CASSQDTGGYTQYF.